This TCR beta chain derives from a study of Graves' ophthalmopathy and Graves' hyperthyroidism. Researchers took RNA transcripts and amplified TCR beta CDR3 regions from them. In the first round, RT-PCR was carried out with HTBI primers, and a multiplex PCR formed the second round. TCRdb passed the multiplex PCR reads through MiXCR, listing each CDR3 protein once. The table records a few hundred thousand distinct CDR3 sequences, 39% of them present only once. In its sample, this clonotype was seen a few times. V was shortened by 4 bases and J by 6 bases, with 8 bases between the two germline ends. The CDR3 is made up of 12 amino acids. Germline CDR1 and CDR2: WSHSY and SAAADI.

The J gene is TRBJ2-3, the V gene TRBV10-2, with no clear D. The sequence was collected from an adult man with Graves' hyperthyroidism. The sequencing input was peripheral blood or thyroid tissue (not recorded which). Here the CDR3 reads CASSGSVDTQYF. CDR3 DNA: TGCGCCAGCAGTGGATCGGTCGATACGCAGTATTTT.